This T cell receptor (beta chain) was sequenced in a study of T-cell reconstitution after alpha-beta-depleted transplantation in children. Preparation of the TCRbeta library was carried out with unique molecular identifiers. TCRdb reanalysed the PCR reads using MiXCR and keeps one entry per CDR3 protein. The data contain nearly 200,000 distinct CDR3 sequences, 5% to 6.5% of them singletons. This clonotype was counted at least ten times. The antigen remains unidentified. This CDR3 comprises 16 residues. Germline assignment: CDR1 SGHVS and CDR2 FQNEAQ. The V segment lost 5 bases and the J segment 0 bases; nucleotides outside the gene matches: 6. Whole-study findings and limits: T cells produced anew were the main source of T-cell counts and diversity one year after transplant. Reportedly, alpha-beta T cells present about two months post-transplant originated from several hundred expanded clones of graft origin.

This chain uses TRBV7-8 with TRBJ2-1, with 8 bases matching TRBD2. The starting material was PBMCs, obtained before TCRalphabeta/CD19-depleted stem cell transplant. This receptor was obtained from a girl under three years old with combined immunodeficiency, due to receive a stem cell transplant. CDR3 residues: CASSVLAASSYNEQFF. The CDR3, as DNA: TGTGCCAGCAGCGTACTAGCGGCGAGCTCCTACAATGAGCAGTTCTTC.